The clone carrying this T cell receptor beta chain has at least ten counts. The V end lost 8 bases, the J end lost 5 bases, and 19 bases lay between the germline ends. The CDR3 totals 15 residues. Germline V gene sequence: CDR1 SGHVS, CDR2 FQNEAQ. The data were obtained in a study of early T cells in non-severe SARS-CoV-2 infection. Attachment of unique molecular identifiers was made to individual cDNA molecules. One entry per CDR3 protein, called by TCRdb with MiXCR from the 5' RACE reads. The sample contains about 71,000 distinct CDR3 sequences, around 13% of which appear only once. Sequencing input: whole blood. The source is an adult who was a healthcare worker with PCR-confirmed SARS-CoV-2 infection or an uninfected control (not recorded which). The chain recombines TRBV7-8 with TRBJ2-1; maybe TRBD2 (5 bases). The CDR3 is CASASWLGLDNEQFF. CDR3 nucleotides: TGTGCCAGCGCGTCGTGGCTAGGACTGGACAATGAGCAGTTCTTC. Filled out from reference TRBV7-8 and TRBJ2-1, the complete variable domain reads GAGVSQSPRYKVAKRGQDVALRCDPISGHVSLFWYQQALGQGPEFLTYFQNEAQLDKSGLPSDRFFAERPEGSVSTLKIQRTQQEDSAVYLCASASWLGLDNEQFFGPGTRLTVL.